Reported below is one TCR beta chain. Germline V gene data show CDR1 as MDHEN and CDR2 as SYDVKM. This CDR3 contains 13 residues. V gave up 6 bases and J gave up 8 bases, with 16 bases separating them. This sample was taken from a study of blood T cells in healthy people across ages. A second roughly 6 to 12 cycle PCR used barcoded and J-beta primers. TCRdb re-derived calls from the 5' RACE reads in MiXCR, one entry per CDR3 protein. This table holds hundreds of thousands of distinct CDR3 sequences, about 30% found once. The chain couples TRBV28 to TRBJ1-2, with a tentative D call TRBD1 (6 bases). The receptor comes from a woman older than 75 in good health. The sample comprised blood. In DNA form, the CDR3 reads TGTGCCAGCAGGAACAGGGCGCGGAGGGGCTACACCTTC. It specifies CASRNRARRGYTF.